A single sample is the source of the 20 T cell receptor beta chains below, sequenced in a study of blood T cell repertoires in COVID-19. Libraries were prepared by immunoSEQ multiplex PCR; TCRdb keeps only in-frame clonotypes and omits some of them. The sample carries 250,000 to 350,000 clones, approximately 88% recorded once. The sample taken for sequencing was peripheral blood. These TCRs come from a woman aged 35 to 49 who had recovered from COVID-19.

CDR3 loop: CASSYPAGVSYEQYF. The CDR3 DNA reads as TGTGCCAGCAGTTACCCAGCGGGAGTTTCCTACGAGCAGTACTTC. V and J are TRBV6-2 or TRBV6-3 and TRBJ2-7; 8 bases align to TRBD2. Germline CDR1 is MNHEY and CDR2 is SVGEGT. The CDR3 consists of 15 residues. Trimming at V came to 2 bases and at J to 1 base, leaving 4 bases not matched to a gene.

The chain carries TRBV2 and TRBJ2-3, with D possibly TRBD2 on 5 matching bases. From germline, CDR1 is SNHLY and CDR2 FYNNEI. Trimming took 4 bases from V and 2 from J, leaving 19 bases between them. The CDR3 has 17 residues. The CDR3 loop is CASSAVARSDYTDTQYF. The CDR3 coding sequence is TGTGCCAGCAGTGCGGTAGCGCGAAGCGATTACACAGATACGCAGTATTTT.

The chain uses TRBV13 and TRBJ2-1, with no clear D. This CDR3 is built from 15 residues. In germline, CDR1 is PRHDT, CDR2 FYEKMQ (reference sequence). The V gene lost 4 bases and the J gene lost 5 bases, with 15 bases spanning the gap. CDR3 nucleotides: TGTGCCAGCAGCTCCCCCCTGATCGGTAACAATGAGCAGTTCTTC. Protein product: CASSSPLIGNNEQFF.

Only one count was recorded for this clone. The chain couples TRBV3-1 (or the pseudogene TRBV3-2) to TRBJ1-1; 9 nucleotides line up with TRBD1. CDR3 size: 18 residues. Germline assignment: CDR1 LGHDT and CDR2 YNNKEL (reference sequence). V gave up 4 bases and J gave up 4 bases; unmatched junction bases: 16. The CDR3 coding sequence is TGTGCCAGCAGCCCTAGTACAGGGGGCAAGATCTACCCCACTGAAGCTTTCTTT. It is translated as CASSPSTGGKIYPTEAFF.

The rearrangement links TRBV5-1 to TRBJ2-5; 7 nucleotides line up with TRBD2. The CDR3 consists of 15 residues. Germline CDR1 SGHRS, CDR2 YFSETQ. The trim removed 0 bases at V and 5 bases at J, leaving 7 bases unmatched. The CDR3: CASSLGTSSLETQYF. DNA of the CDR3: TGCGCCAGCAGCTTGGGGACTAGTAGCTTGGAGACCCAGTACTTC. The whole variable domain, filled in from reference TRBV5-1 and TRBJ2-5, reads KAGVTQTPRYLIKTRGQQVTLSCSPISGHRSVSWYQQTPGQGLQFLFEYFSETQRNKGNFPGRFSGRQFSNSRSEMNVSTLELGDSALYLCASSLGTSSLETQYFGPGTRLLVL.

The chain links TRBV3-1 (or the pseudogene TRBV3-2) to TRBJ2-1; no reliable D call. This CDR3 has 15 amino acids. The germline V gene has CDR1 LGHDT and CDR2 YNNKEL (reference sequence). The V and J ends lost 3 bases and 0 bases respectively, with 9 bases between them. Here the CDR3 DNA reads TGTGCCAGCAGCCATTTTGAGAGCTCCTACAATGAGCAGTTCTTC. Residues: CASSHFESSYNEQFF.

The chain is built from TRBV14 and TRBJ2-7; a weak D match, TRBD1 (6 bases). Trimming took off 4 bases at V and 2 bases at J, with 9 bases between the two ends. Germline V CDR1 and CDR2: SGHDN, FVKESK. The CDR3 consists of 13 residues. CDR3 amino acids: CASSPRDTYEQYF. The CDR3 nucleotides are TGTGCCAGCAGCCCCCGGGACACCTACGAGCAGTACTTC.

The V and J genes are TRBV18 and TRBJ1-1, with TRBD1 identical over 12 bases. With 6 bases clipped from V and 1 base from J, the junction kept 9 bases outside the gene matches. The CDR3 is 17 amino acids. Looked up from germline, CDR1 is KGHSH and CDR2 is LQKENI. The chain's CDR3 is CASSYSGTGGSNTEAFF. CDR3 sequence (DNA): TGTGCCAGCTCGTACTCCGGGACAGGGGGCTCGAACACTGAAGCTTTCTTT.

The J gene is TRBJ2-1, the V gene TRBV24-1; TRBD2 matches at 9 bases. The germline V gene encodes CDR1 KGHDR and CDR2 SFDVKD. The CDR3 is 17 amino acids. V lost 3 bases and J lost 10; bases outside the gene matches: 15. As DNA, the CDR3 is TGTGCCACCAGTGATCCCAGTGGCTTAGCGGGGGTCAGAGAGCAGTTCTTC. Encoded protein: CATSDPSGLAGVREQFF.

V gene TRBV19 combines with J gene TRBJ1-1; perhaps TRBD1 as D (5 bases). CDR3 length: 13 amino acids. Germline CDR1 LNHDA, CDR2 SQIVND (reference sequence). The V end was cut by 9 bases, the J end by 2 bases, with 13 bases between. In DNA form, the CDR3 reads TGTGCCAGCGCGACAGTCTACAACACTGAAGCTTTCTTT. Encoded protein: CASATVYNTEAFF.

This sequence joins TRBV19 and TRBJ2-1; D ambiguous. The CDR3 is 15 residues long. V dropped 0 bases and J dropped 4 bases, with 10 bases sitting between them. Germline CDR1 LNHDA, CDR2 SQIVND (reference sequence). This CDR3 reads CASSIDPQAYNEQFF. The CDR3, as DNA: TGTGCCAGTAGTATAGATCCTCAGGCTTACAATGAGCAGTTCTTC.

The rearrangement links TRBV21-1 to TRBJ2-7; the table assigns TRBD1, which was not confirmed against the DNA. TRBV21-1 is annotated as a pseudogene. This CDR3 is 14 amino acids long. In nucleotides, the CDR3 is TGTGCCAGCAGCACCGGACAGGCTCGCTACGAGCAGTACTTC. Amino acid sequence: CASSTGQARYEQYF.

V and J are TRBV18 and TRBJ2-3, with 12 nucleotides matching TRBD2. Germline CDR1 reads KGHSH; CDR2 reads LQKENI. V dropped 1 base and J dropped 8; count of bases not matched to a gene: 10. The CDR3 is 17 amino acids. The CDR3 loop is CASSPLNLAGGPGTQYF. For the CDR3, the DNA is TGTGCCAGCTCACCACTCAATCTAGCGGGAGGGCCGGGTACGCAGTATTTT.

This CDR3 reads CASSIGQGGAESETQYF. CDR3 bases: TGTGCCAGTAGTATAGGACAGGGGGGCGCAGAATCAGAGACCCAGTACTTC. V gene TRBV19 combines with J gene TRBJ2-5; 9 positions agree with TRBD1. CDR3 length: 17 residues. The trim removed 1 base at V and 4 bases at J, leaving 10 bases unmatched. CDR1 is LNHDA, CDR2 SQIVND, per germline (reference sequence).

This chain joins TRBV3-1 (or the pseudogene TRBV3-2) and TRBJ2-3; 15 nucleotides line up with TRBD2. The germline V gene has CDR1 LGHDT and CDR2 YNNKEL (reference sequence). Unmatched junction bases numbered 10, after V lost 3 bases and J lost 3 bases. This CDR3 is 19 amino acids long. The CDR3 loop reads CASSHTGLAGGPLTDTQYF. The CDR3 DNA sequence: TGTGCCAGCAGCCATACCGGACTAGCGGGAGGGCCTCTTACAGATACGCAGTATTTT.

This clone was seen once. This chain connects TRBV5-4 to TRBJ1-3; 8 nucleotides align to TRBD1. V was clipped by 3 bases and J by 3 bases; unmatched bases: 11. Germline values: CDR1 SGHNT, CDR2 YYREEE (reference sequence). The CDR3 consists of 17 residues. CDR3 sequence: CASSSTRTGMDGNTIYF. The CDR3 nucleotides read TGTGCCAGCAGCTCAACCCGGACAGGGATGGATGGAAACACCATATATTTT.

The rearrangement links TRBV12-3 or TRBV12-4 to TRBJ2-1, with no clear D. V lost 6 bases and J lost 7, with 10 bases in between. The CDR3 loop spans 12 amino acids. The CDR3 DNA sequence: TGTGCCAGCAGCCGAACCGGGAATGAGCAGTTCTTC. Protein sequence: CASSRTGNEQFF.

The rearrangement uses TRBV6-1 and TRBJ2-1; D gene unclear. Between the trimmed V and J ends, which lost 1 base and 9 bases, there was a span of 19 bases. This CDR3 region has 16 residues. Germline V CDR1 and CDR2: MNHNS, SASEGT. The CDR3 loop reads CASSEGWANRFSEQFF. DNA for the CDR3: TGTGCCAGCAGTGAAGGGTGGGCCAACCGATTCAGTGAGCAGTTCTTC.

The chain recombines TRBV5-4 with TRBJ2-2; 7 bases line up with TRBD2. J lost 3 bases, V lost 2 bases, and 7 bases had no gene match. The CDR3 consists of 16 residues. The germline V gene encodes CDR1 SGHNT and CDR2 YYREEE (reference sequence). The CDR3 loop is CASSFGLDVDTGELFF. The CDR3 DNA reads as TGTGCCAGCAGCTTCGGACTAGATGTCGACACCGGGGAGCTGTTTTTT.

The rearrangement uses TRBV29-1 and TRBJ1-1; tentatively, D is TRBD1 (6 bases). Trimming removed 5 bases at V and 3 bases at J, with 16 bases between. The germline gives CDR1 SQVTM, CDR2 ANQGSEA. The CDR3 runs 14 residues. The CDR3 DNA reads TGCAGCGTTAAATTGGGGGCGGGGGACACTGAAGCTTTCTTT. This sequence encodes CSVKLGAGDTEAFF. Based on the CDR3 plus reference TRBV29-1 and TRBJ1-1, the full variable domain is SAVISQKPSRDICQRGTSLTIQCQVDSQVTMMFWYRQQPGQSLTLIATANQGSEATYESGFVIDKFPISRPNLTFSTLTVSNMSPEDSSIYLCSVKLGAGDTEAFFGQGTRLTVV.